What follows are 18 T cell receptor beta chains derived from one specimen sequenced in a study of T cell changes during pregnancy in multiple sclerosis. The repertoire was sequenced with immunoSEQ multiplex PCR; TCRdb's copy has only in-frame clones and lacks some. The sample carries around 88,000 clones, around 94% recorded once. This specimen consisted of peripheral blood, obtained in the first trimester of pregnancy. These TCRs come from a female donor with multiple sclerosis, enrolled in a pregnancy study.

The V call is TRBV11-2, the J call TRBJ2-6, with 7 bases that match TRBD1. The CDR3 spans 18 residues. The germline V gene encodes CDR1 SGHAT and CDR2 FQNNGV. V gave up 5 bases and J gave up 0 bases; unmatched junction bases: 10. In DNA, the CDR3 is TGTGCCAGCAGCGGTACCGGGACAGCCCCCTCTGGGGCCAACGTCCTGACTTTC. Encoded protein: CASSGTGTAPSGANVLTF. Looking up the rest from reference TRBV11-2 and TRBJ2-6 gives the full variable domain: EAGVAQSPRYKIIEKRQSVAFWCNPISGHATLYWYQQILGQGPKLLIQFQNNGVVDDSQLPKDRFSAERLKGVDSTLKIQPAKLEDSAVYLCASSGTGTAPSGANVLTFGAGSRLTVL.

This clone was seen only a few times. The chain uses TRBV29-1 and TRBJ2-1, with TRBD2 matching 8 bases. V trimming: 3 bases; J trimming: 3 bases; junction bases outside the gene matches: 4. Germline CDR1 is SQVTM and CDR2 is ANQGSEA. The CDR3 runs to 14 residues. CDR3 bases: TGCAGCGTTGACGGGACTAGTATCTACAATGAGCAGTTCTTC. It codes for CSVDGTSIYNEQFF.

The rearrangement uses TRBV7-9 and TRBJ2-7, with 10 bases lining up with TRBD2. J lost 4 bases, V lost 5 bases, and 5 bases had no gene match. Germline CDR1 SEHNR, CDR2 FQNEAQ (reference sequence). The CDR3 runs 14 residues. The CDR3 nucleotides read TGTGCCAGCAGCCTAGGACTAGCGGCGTACGAGCAGTACTTC. Amino acids: CASSLGLAAYEQYF.

J is TRBJ2-5 and V is TRBV28, with D possibly matching TRBD2 (5 bases). Looked up from germline, CDR1 is MDHEN and CDR2 is SYDVKM. V was cut by 5 bases and J by 7 bases, with 17 bases left in between. The CDR3 totals 14 residues. Here the CDR3 DNA reads TGTGCCAGCAGTCCCCCATCCGCGGGCCGGACCCAGTACTTC. This translates into CASSPPSAGRTQYF.

The chain recombines TRBV7-8 with TRBJ2-7, with TRBD2 identical over 16 bases. This CDR3 contains 18 residues. J lost 1 base, V lost 0 bases, and 3 bases had no gene match. Germline-derived CDR1 and CDR2 are SGHVS and FQNEAQ. The CDR3 region has the DNA TGTGCCAGCAGCTTAGCGGCGGGACTAGCGGGAGGGTCCTACGAGCAGTACTTC. It encodes CASSLAAGLAGGSYEQYF.

The CDR3 spells CASSLGQGSYGYTF. The CDR3 nucleotides are TGTGCCAGCAGTTTGGGACAGGGTAGCTATGGCTACACCTTC. The chain employs TRBV28 and TRBJ1-2, with 9 bases fitting TRBD1. The germline gives CDR1 MDHEN, CDR2 SYDVKM. The CDR3 is 14 amino acids. Losses at the gene ends were 3 bases for V and 4 bases for J; bases not matched to a gene: 3.

J is TRBJ2-3 and V is TRBV29-1, with D tentatively TRBD1 (5 bases). V was shortened by 4 bases and J by 3 bases, with 11 bases between the two germline ends. The CDR3 is made up of 13 amino acids. Germline loops: CDR1 SQVTM, CDR2 ANQGSEA. CDR3 in amino acids: CSVVRQQTDTQYF. The DNA of the CDR3 is TGCAGCGTTGTGAGACAGCAGACAGATACGCAGTATTTT.

This chain joins TRBV5-1 and TRBJ1-1, with D perhaps matching TRBD1 (5 bases). This CDR3 contains 13 residues. Deletions cut 7 bases from V and 5 bases from J, with 15 bases between. The germline gives CDR1 SGHRS, CDR2 YFSETQ. CDR3: CASGGASGTEAFF. CDR3 coding DNA: TGCGCCAGCGGAGGGGCCTCGGGGACTGAAGCTTTCTTT.

CDR3 sequence: CASSIWTGVNQPQHF. The DNA of the CDR3 is TGTGCCAGTAGTATCTGGACAGGGGTAAATCAGCCCCAGCATTTT. This sequence joins TRBV19 and TRBJ1-5, with 9 bases that match TRBD1. V lost 3 bases to trimming and J lost 4 bases; unmatched junction nucleotides: 4. Germline V gene data show CDR1 as LNHDA and CDR2 as SQIVND (reference sequence). The CDR3 consists of 15 residues.

The V call is TRBV11-2, the J call TRBJ2-3; D is unclear. Trimming shortened V by 6 bases and J by 5 bases, and 15 bases separated the two germline ends. The CDR3 is 14 amino acids. The germline gives CDR1 SGHAT, CDR2 FQNNGV. Here the CDR3 DNA reads TGTGCCAGCAGTCCCCTTGGTGGGCGAGATACGCAGTATTTT. Translating gives CASSPLGGRDTQYF.

The V call is TRBV28, the J call TRBJ1-5, with 11 bases fitting TRBD1. The CDR3 has 15 amino acids. V trimming: 4 bases; J trimming: 5 bases; junction bases outside the gene matches: 4. CDR1 and CDR2 from the germline V gene are MDHEN and SYDVKM. CDR3 nucleotides: TGTGCCAGCAGTTCTGGGACAGGGGGGTATCAGCCCCAGCATTTT. Translated, it gives CASSSGTGGYQPQHF.

The gene calls are TRBV5-4 and TRBJ2-7, with a possible D match to TRBD2 (6 bases). This CDR3 has 15 residues. CDR1 and CDR2 (germline): SGHNT, YYREEE (reference sequence). V shed 0 bases and J shed 3 bases, with 13 bases lying between them. The CDR3 spells CASSLGAGLLYEQYF. For the CDR3, the DNA is TGTGCCAGCAGCTTGGGGGCGGGACTGCTCTACGAGCAGTACTTC.

The CDR3 nucleotides read TGTGCCAGCAGTCTTTATCTCCCGGCAGGGCAGCAAGAGACCCAGTACTTC. Encoded protein: CASSLYLPAGQQETQYF. The chain is built from TRBV27 and TRBJ2-5, with TRBD1 as a possible D gene (5 bases). Germline CDR1 MNHEY, CDR2 SMNVEV (reference sequence). The CDR3 consists of 17 residues. V was trimmed by 5 bases and J by 2 bases, leaving 21 bases between them.

This clone came up once. CDR3 protein: CASSLGDKPEAFF. CDR3 nucleotide sequence: TGCGCCAGCAGCTTGGGGGACAAACCTGAAGCTTTCTTT. The V call is TRBV5-1, the J call TRBJ1-1; D may be TRBD1 (6 bases). The CDR3 is 13 residues long. V lost 0 bases to trimming and J lost 6 bases, with 9 bases between them. Per the germline V gene, CDR1 is SGHRS and CDR2 is YFSETQ.

The rearrangement joins TRBV27 to TRBJ2-1, with 9 bases matching TRBD2. V gave up 3 bases and J gave up 6 bases; unmatched junction bases: 6. The CDR3 loop spans 15 amino acids. Germline V gene lookup returns CDR1 MNHEY and CDR2 SMNVEV (reference sequence). CDR3 sequence (DNA): TGTGCCAGCAGTTTGGCGGGAGGGCCCATCAATGAGCAGTTCTTC. Protein sequence: CASSLAGGPINEQFF.

The chain joins TRBV13 to TRBJ2-2, with D perhaps matching TRBD1 (5 bases). CDR1 is PRHDT and CDR2 is FYEKMQ in the germline V gene (reference sequence). The CDR3 length is 14 residues. Trimming took off 5 bases at V and 1 base at J, with 8 bases between the two ends. This chain's CDR3 is CASSPRGNTGELFF. DNA of the CDR3: TGTGCCAGCAGCCCAAGGGGGAACACCGGGGAGCTGTTTTTT.

This chain connects TRBV19 to TRBJ1-1; maybe TRBD1 (5 bases). This CDR3 is built from 16 residues. V shed 3 bases and J shed 1 base, with 15 bases lying between them. Germline V gene sequence: CDR1 LNHDA, CDR2 SQIVND (reference sequence). CDR3: CASSIGTRGTNTEAFF. The CDR3 coding sequence is TGTGCCAGTAGTATCGGGACCCGCGGGACGAACACTGAAGCTTTCTTT.

This chain joins TRBV2 and TRBJ2-3; 7 bases fit TRBD2. CDR3 length: 14 residues. The V gene end was trimmed by 9 bases and the J gene end by 4 bases; junction bases not matched to a gene: 10. The germline V gene has CDR1 SNHLY and CDR2 FYNNEI. The CDR3: CASVPAGFSDTQYF. CDR3 coding DNA: TGTGCCAGTGTCCCAGCGGGATTCTCAGATACGCAGTATTTT. Full variable domain (rest looked up from reference TRBV2 and TRBJ2-3): EPEVTQTPSHQVTQMGQEVILRCVPISNHLYFYWYRQILGQKVEFLVSFYNNEISEKSEIFDDQFSVERPDGSNFTLKIRSTKLEDSAMYFCASVPAGFSDTQYFGPGTRLTVL.